This TCR beta chain was profiled in a study of somatic mutations in cytotoxic T cells in rheumatoid arthritis (dated by TCRdb to the late 2010s). Regarding the complete study: Patient peripheral blood (30 ml EDTA) was drawn right after diagnosis and before any treatment started. Some T-cell populations stained with V beta antibodies were sorted by flow on a FACSAria II or Sony SH800 to nearly 100% purity, with sorted V beta1+ cells additionally subjected to TCRB sequencing. In newly diagnosed rheumatoid arthritis without treatment, the study examined if expanded CD8+ T-cell clones harbor somatic mutations, relying on TCRB deep sequencing to characterize clonality. A total of some 68 rheumatoid arthritis patients and about 21 healthy controls underwent TCRB deep sequencing. Median age was essentially the same in the patient group and the control group.

What the authors observed across the whole study: The antigen targets of the expanded CD8+ clones were unknown, and absence from virus-specific databases did not rule out viral specificity. The slight underrepresentation of TRBV07 in patients was not corrected for multiple comparisons. In 8 out of 65 patients, more than 20% of CD8+ cells belonged to the largest CD8+ clone, while several identical CD8+ TCRB sequences were shared between blood and synovial fluid. There was no significant difference in CD8+ T-cell clonality between rheumatoid arthritis patients and age-matched healthy controls. An increase of CD8+ clonality with age was seen in patients (Spearman r ≈ 0.5) but not in healthy controls.

Genomic DNA underwent TCRB CDR3 sequencing using the immunoSEQ assay. The source study handled its data this way. Published virus-specific TCRB sequences were compared with patient CD8+ clones larger than 1%, and only a few matches were found. Only productive TCRB rearrangements were included in the analyses. Clonality was expressed as a Shannon entropy-based productive clonality index, with each clone defined by a unique TCRB CDR3 sequence. Repertoire overlap between two samples was calculated from the template counts of each clone relative to total templates per sample. V-gene usage from TCRB sequencing and V-gene usage measured by flow cytometry were correlated (Spearman r of about 0.61). TCRdb took over this immuneACCESS table, retaining in-frame rearrangements with V and J assigned. Such tables are incomplete; in checked studies, under half of the missing clones stem from an unresolved V gene, and the remainder is unexplained. That table supplies the V and J calls and clone size; D and trimming were determined from the DNA. This sample has about 16,000 clones in its table, and around 75% of those were observed once. The ten biggest clones cover around a sixth of the sample.

With regard to this clone: Its antigen remains unidentified. Base-call qualities are not available, and no considerably larger clone is one nucleotide away.

Positive magnetic bead selection on an AutoMACS was used to isolate CD4+ and CD8+ cells, with flow cytometry used to check purity. Initial screening for clonal expansions relied on flow cytometry with a TCR V beta antibody panel, after which sorted CD8+ fractions underwent TCRB deep sequencing for characterization. Isolation of peripheral blood mononuclear cells was done through Ficoll-Paque PLUS density gradient separation. Using Nucleospin Tissue or Tissue XS kits, DNA was extracted from CD4-enriched, CD8-enriched or PBMC samples, with quantification by a Qubit 2.0 fluorometer. V and J lose 1 base and 4 bases, and a span of 16 bases separates them. The germline V gene (reference sequence) specifies GTSNPN as CDR1 and SVGIG as CDR2. The CDR3 runs 15 residues from the cysteine to the phenylalanine. Just CDR3 DNA is preserved here, 45 bases in frame from base 1.

The V and J genes are TRBV30 and TRBJ1-1; the D region possibly corresponds to TRBD1 (6 bases align). The specimen was CD8+ T cells sorted from blood. This sequence was found in an adult with rheumatoid arthritis. In nucleotides, the sequence is TGTGCCTGGAGTGCCCTGAGGGGGGAGGGCACTGAAGCTTTCTTT. Translated, this gives CAWSALRGEGTEAFF.